Below, 26 T cell receptor beta chains from the same sample are listed, as sequenced in a study of shared clonotypes between healthy human individuals (dated by TCRdb to 2020 to 2021). The protocol used for the library was the immunoSEQ multiplex PCR assay. The source is immuneACCESS, and TCRdb retained only in-frame sequences with V and J called. Part of the clones is not carried over; for the studies checked, unresolved V genes explain less than half of this, and the remainder is unexplained. The sample yields about 1.5 million clones; roughly 96% were counted once. The top ten clones comprise roughly 1.2% of the sample. The sample taken for sequencing was naive CD4+ T cells sorted from blood. The cell subset or site tag for this specimen amounts to: CD45RA+ positively selected. The receptors were sampled from a man aged 25-40 years in good health.

V is TRBV5-6 and J is TRBJ1-3; 7 bases agree with TRBD1. V shed 4 bases, J shed 4 bases, and the junction held 11 bases outside the gene matches. CDR1 and CDR2 from the germline V gene are SGHDT and YYEEEE. This CDR3 region has 16 residues. The CDR3 is CASSQTTGAHGNTIYF. CDR3 DNA sequence: TGTGCCAGCAGCCAGACAACAGGGGCCCACGGAAACACCATATATTTT.

In the case of this clone: The sample carries other DNA sequences with the same CDR3. V usage is TRBV9 and J usage is TRBJ2-5; D is undetermined. Germline V gene lookup returns CDR1 SGDLS and CDR2 YYNGEE. V was trimmed by 0 bases and J by 5 bases, leaving 8 bases between them. CDR3 length: 13 residues. The CDR3 spells CASSVGRWETQYF. The CDR3 DNA reads as TGTGCCAGCAGCGTAGGTCGTTGGGAGACCCAGTACTTC. Full variable domain (remainder filled in from reference TRBV9 and TRBJ2-5): DSGVTQTPKHLITATGQRVTLRCSPRSGDLSVYWYQQSLDQGLQFLIQYYNGEERAKGNILERFSAQQFPDLHSELNLSSLELGDSALYFCASSVGRWETQYFGPGTRLLVL.

The V call is TRBV9, the J call TRBJ2-4; 9 nucleotides match TRBD2. Per germline, CDR1 SGDLS and CDR2 YYNGEE. The CDR3 spans 15 residues. V lost 0 bases to trimming and J lost 6 bases; unmatched junction nucleotides: 4. The DNA for the CDR3 is TGTGCCAGCAGCGTAGAGACTAGCGGCTTAAACATTCAGTACTTC. Protein: CASSVETSGLNIQYF.

This chain uses TRBV5-1 with TRBJ2-1; possibly TRBD2 for D (6 bases). The V end was cut by 4 bases, the J end by 9 bases, with 20 bases between. The CDR3 spans 15 residues. Germline-derived CDR1 and CDR2 are SGHRS and YFSETQ. This chain's CDR3 is CASSPPGAGFLEQFF. The CDR3 DNA is TGCGCCAGCAGCCCTCCGGGCGCGGGGTTCCTTGAGCAGTTCTTC.

The J gene is TRBJ2-6, the V gene TRBV27, with 10 nucleotides matching TRBD1. The J segment lost 3 bases and the V segment lost 2 bases, leaving 7 bases of the junction unmatched. The CDR3 sequence is 18 residues long. The germline V gene encodes CDR1 MNHEY and CDR2 SMNVEV (reference sequence). CDR3: CASSLMEGQGFGANVLTF. The CDR3 region has the DNA TGTGCCAGCAGTTTAATGGAGGGACAGGGGTTTGGGGCCAACGTCCTGACTTTC.

CDR3 in amino acids: CASSPLDTRNTGELFF. The CDR3 DNA reads as TGTGCCAGCTCACCACTGGACACGCGTAACACCGGGGAGCTGTTTTTT. The chain has TRBV18 and TRBJ2-2, with D possibly being TRBD1 (5 bases). The CDR3 is made up of 16 amino acids. The V end lost 1 base, the J end lost 2 bases, and 11 bases lay between the germline ends. Germline values: CDR1 KGHSH, CDR2 LQKENI.

The V call is TRBV4-1, the J call TRBJ2-7, with 8 bases lining up with TRBD2. The CDR3 spans 16 residues. Germline lookup yields CDR1 MGHRA and CDR2 YSYEKL. Trimming cost V 4 bases and J 1 base; bases outside gene matches: 9. This chain's CDR3 is CASSLTVSGGSYEQYF. CDR3 sequence (DNA): TGCGCCAGCAGCCTCACGGTGTCGGGGGGGTCCTACGAGCAGTACTTC.

The rearrangement uses TRBV6-1 and TRBJ2-5, with D tentatively TRBD2 (5 bases). The germline V and J ends were trimmed by 7 bases and 5 bases, with 20 bases remaining between them. This CDR3 spans 15 amino acids. CDR1 and CDR2 (germline): MNHNS, SASEGT. The CDR3 sequence is CASTRRGPNLETQYF. The DNA for the CDR3 is TGTGCCAGCACGCGACGCGGGCCAAATTTGGAGACCCAGTACTTC.

The rearrangement joins TRBV2 to TRBJ1-2; 7 bases fit TRBD1. There are 17 residues in the CDR3. The V gene end was trimmed by 2 bases and the J gene end by 2 bases; junction bases not matched to a gene: 11. The germline gives CDR1 SNHLY, CDR2 FYNNEI. The CDR3: CASSERGRPGWNYGYTF. The CDR3 coding sequence is TGTGCCAGCAGTGAAAGGGGGCGACCCGGATGGAACTATGGCTACACCTTC.

The chain couples TRBV4-1 to TRBJ2-3, with 15 bases identical to TRBD2. Per germline, CDR1 MGHRA and CDR2 YSYEKL. The CDR3 extends over 20 amino acids. With V trimmed by 0 bases and J by 5 bases, 12 bases remained unmatched. The CDR3 region is CASSQDTGLAGGTKIDTQYF. The CDR3 DNA sequence: TGCGCCAGCAGCCAAGATACGGGACTAGCGGGAGGAACAAAAATAGATACGCAGTATTTT.

This chain connects TRBV5-1 to TRBJ2-2; D uncertain. This CDR3 comprises 11 residues. V lost 0 bases to trimming and J lost 10 bases, with 4 bases between them. Germline V gene lookup returns CDR1 SGHRS and CDR2 YFSETQ. CDR3 sequence reads: CASSLEQELFF. DNA of the CDR3: TGCGCCAGCAGCTTGGAACAGGAGCTGTTTTTT.

The rearrangement uses TRBV6-5 and TRBJ2-3; D remains unclear. The CDR3 is 13 amino acids. The germline V gene encodes CDR1 MNHEY and CDR2 SVGAGI. V gave up 5 bases and J gave up 4 bases, with 10 bases separating them. CDR3 sequence reads: CASSHRLSDTQYF. In DNA, the CDR3 is TGTGCCAGCAGTCACCGCCTCTCAGATACGCAGTATTTT.

The chain recombines TRBV9 with TRBJ1-2; maybe TRBD1 (5 bases). In germline, CDR1 is SGDLS, CDR2 YYNGEE. Trimming pared 3 bases from V and 2 bases from J, leaving 17 bases between. There are 16 residues in the CDR3. CDR3 sequence: CASSAETPWGNYGYTF. CDR3 nucleotide sequence: TGTGCCAGCAGCGCAGAGACACCCTGGGGCAACTATGGCTACACCTTC.

The chain combines TRBV4-3 with TRBJ2-7, with 7 bases identical to TRBD2. The V and J ends lost 0 bases and 2 bases, in that order; junction bases with no gene match: 4. The V gene's germline CDR1 is LGHNA and CDR2 YSLEER. This CDR3 contains 15 residues. This CDR3 is CASSQELAHTYEQYF. The CDR3 region has the DNA TGCGCCAGCAGCCAAGAACTAGCGCACACCTACGAGCAGTACTTC.

The chain's CDR3 is CASSSGQISNTEAFF. The CDR3 region has the DNA TGTGCCAGCAGCTCCGGACAAATCTCTAACACTGAAGCTTTCTTT. The chain is built from TRBV11-2 and TRBJ1-1, with a tentative D call TRBD1 (5 bases). The length of the CDR3 is 15 residues. Deletions cut 4 bases from V and 2 bases from J, with 14 bases between. Germline values: CDR1 SGHAT, CDR2 FQNNGV.

The chain links TRBV18 to TRBJ1-2; D unresolved. The CDR3 consists of 14 residues. Trimming cost V 6 bases and J 6 bases, with 17 bases left between them. Per the germline V gene, CDR1 is KGHSH and CDR2 is LQKENI. The chain's CDR3 is CASSLNGVSDGYTF. In DNA form, the CDR3 reads TGTGCCAGCTCCCTTAACGGGGTATCGGATGGCTACACCTTC.

V and J are TRBV5-6 and TRBJ1-1; D not certain. CDR1 SGHDT and CDR2 YYEEEE come from the germline V gene. This CDR3 has 17 residues. The ends were cut back, 0 bases at V and 3 bases at J, with 18 bases in the middle. The CDR3 DNA is TGTGCCAGCAGCTTGGCTTCCGGGGTTCTAACGCACACTGAAGCTTTCTTT. Its protein product is CASSLASGVLTHTEAFF.

This clone was seen only a few times. Other nucleotide sequences from this sample produce the same CDR3. V gene TRBV5-1 combines with J gene TRBJ2-2; the D gene could be TRBD1 or TRBD2 (5 bases each). Looked up from germline, CDR1 is SGHRS and CDR2 is YFSETQ. CDR3 length: 13 amino acids. Trimming pared 0 bases from V and 6 bases from J, leaving 6 bases between. The CDR3 DNA follows: TGCGCCAGCAGCTTGGGAGGGGCCGGGGAGCTGTTTTTT. Its translation: CASSLGGAGELFF. The full variable domain, completed using reference TRBV5-1 and TRBJ2-2, is KAGVTQTPRYLIKTRGQQVTLSCSPISGHRSVSWYQQTPGQGLQFLFEYFSETQRNKGNFPGRFSGRQFSNSRSEMNVSTLELGDSALYLCASSLGGAGELFFGEGSRLTVL.

This clone was detected once. The chain uses TRBV5-1 and TRBJ2-7, with D hard to call. The V gene's germline CDR1 is SGHRS and CDR2 YFSETQ. V shed 0 bases and J shed 4 bases, with 8 bases lying between them. The CDR3 is 13 residues long. CDR3: CASSLDSRYEQYF. The CDR3 DNA sequence: TGCGCCAGCAGCTTGGACAGCCGGTACGAGCAGTACTTC.

The chain links TRBV5-1 to TRBJ2-4; the D is unclear. CDR1 SGHRS and CDR2 YFSETQ come from the germline V gene. The V end was cut by 0 bases, the J end by 8 bases, with 15 bases between. This CDR3 has 15 amino acids. CDR3 nucleotide sequence: TGCGCCAGCAGCTTGGAAATCCCCAGTAGGGACATTCAGTACTTC. It is translated as CASSLEIPSRDIQYF.

The V call is TRBV4-3, the J call TRBJ2-1; perhaps TRBD2 as D (5 bases). Germline values: CDR1 LGHNA, CDR2 YSLEER. CDR3 size: 15 residues. Trimming left V 7 bases short and J 0 bases short, with 13 bases between. The CDR3 spells CASTLAWSSYNEQFF. The CDR3 nucleotides read TGCGCCAGCACCTTAGCGTGGAGCTCCTACAATGAGCAGTTCTTC.

The rearrangement uses TRBV9 and TRBJ2-1; D remains unclear. Germline V gene lookup returns CDR1 SGDLS and CDR2 YYNGEE. The CDR3 contains 16 residues. Trimming removed 0 bases from V and 2 bases from J, with 12 bases in between. The CDR3 nucleotides are TGTGCCAGCAGCGTAGCCCAGGTCCCTACCTACAATGAGCAGTTCTTC. Its protein product is CASSVAQVPTYNEQFF.

This clone appeared a single time. V gene TRBV5-5 combines with J gene TRBJ2-7; D gene ambiguous. CDR1 and CDR2 (germline): SGHKS, YYEKEE (reference sequence). This CDR3 comprises 12 residues. Between the trimmed V and J ends, which lost 4 bases and 6 bases, there was a span of 11 bases. Written as DNA, the CDR3 is TGTGCCAGCAGCGGGCCTACGGGCGAGCAGTACTTC. Amino acid sequence: CASSGPTGEQYF.

The chain carries TRBV9 and TRBJ2-7; D ambiguous. CDR3 length equals 14 residues. Per the germline V gene, CDR1 is SGDLS and CDR2 is YYNGEE. V was pared by 2 bases and J by 6 bases, with 15 bases between. Here the CDR3 DNA reads TGTGCCAGCAGCGTCTCAGACCAGACGGGCGAGCAGTACTTC. This encodes CASSVSDQTGEQYF. Looking up the rest from reference TRBV9 and TRBJ2-7 gives the full variable domain: DSGVTQTPKHLITATGQRVTLRCSPRSGDLSVYWYQQSLDQGLQFLIQYYNGEERAKGNILERFSAQQFPDLHSELNLSSLELGDSALYFCASSVSDQTGEQYFGPGTRLTVT.

The chain uses TRBV5-4 and TRBJ2-7; the match to TRBD1 covers 7 bases. Losses at the gene ends were 4 bases for V and 1 base for J; bases not matched to a gene: 8. The germline gives CDR1 SGHNT, CDR2 YYREEE (reference sequence). CDR3 length: 15 residues. The CDR3, as DNA: TGTGCCAGCAGCCCTTCTCAGACAGGGTCCTACGAGCAGTACTTC. It specifies CASSPSQTGSYEQYF.

The chain uses TRBV28 and TRBJ2-7; 10 bases fit TRBD2. Per the germline V gene, CDR1 is MDHEN and CDR2 is SYDVKM. The trim removed 6 bases at V and 5 bases at J, leaving 10 bases unmatched. The CDR3 runs to 15 residues. The CDR3 DNA is TGTGCCAGCAGCCCTAGCGGGAGTTCCGGCAACGAGCAGTACTTC. This sequence encodes CASSPSGSSGNEQYF.